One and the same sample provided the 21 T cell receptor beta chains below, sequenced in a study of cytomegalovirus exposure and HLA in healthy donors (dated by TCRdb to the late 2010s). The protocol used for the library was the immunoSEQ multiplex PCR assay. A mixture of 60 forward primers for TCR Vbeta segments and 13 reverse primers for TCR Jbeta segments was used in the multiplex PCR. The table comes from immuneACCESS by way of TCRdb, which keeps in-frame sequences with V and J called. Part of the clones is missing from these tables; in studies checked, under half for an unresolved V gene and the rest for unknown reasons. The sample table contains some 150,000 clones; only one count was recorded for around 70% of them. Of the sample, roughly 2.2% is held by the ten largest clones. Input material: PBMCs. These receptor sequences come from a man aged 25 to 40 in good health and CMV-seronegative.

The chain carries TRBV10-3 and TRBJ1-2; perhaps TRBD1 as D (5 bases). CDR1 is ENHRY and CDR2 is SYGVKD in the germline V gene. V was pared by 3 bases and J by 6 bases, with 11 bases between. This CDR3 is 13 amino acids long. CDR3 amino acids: CAISDFAGDGYTF. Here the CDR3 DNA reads TGTGCCATCAGTGACTTCGCGGGGGATGGCTACACCTTC.

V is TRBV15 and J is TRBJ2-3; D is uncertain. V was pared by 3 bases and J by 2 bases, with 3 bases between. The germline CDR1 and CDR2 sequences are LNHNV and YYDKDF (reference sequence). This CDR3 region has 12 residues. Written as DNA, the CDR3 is TGTGCCACCAGCAGCCACACAGATACGCAGTATTTT. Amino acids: CATSSHTDTQYF.

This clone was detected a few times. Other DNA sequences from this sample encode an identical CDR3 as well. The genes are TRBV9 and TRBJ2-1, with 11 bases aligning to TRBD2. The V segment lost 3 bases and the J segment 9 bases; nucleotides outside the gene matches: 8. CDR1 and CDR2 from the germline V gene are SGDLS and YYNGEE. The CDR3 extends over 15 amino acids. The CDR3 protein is CASSATTSGVGEQFF. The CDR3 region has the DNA TGTGCCAGCAGCGCGACGACTAGCGGGGTCGGTGAGCAGTTCTTC.

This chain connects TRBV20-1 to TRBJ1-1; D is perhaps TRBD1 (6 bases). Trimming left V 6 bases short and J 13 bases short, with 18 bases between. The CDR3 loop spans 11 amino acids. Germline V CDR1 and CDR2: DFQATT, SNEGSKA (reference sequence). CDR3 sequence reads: CSAQRTEQGFF. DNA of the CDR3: TGCAGTGCCCAGAGGACAGAGCAGGGTTTCTTT.

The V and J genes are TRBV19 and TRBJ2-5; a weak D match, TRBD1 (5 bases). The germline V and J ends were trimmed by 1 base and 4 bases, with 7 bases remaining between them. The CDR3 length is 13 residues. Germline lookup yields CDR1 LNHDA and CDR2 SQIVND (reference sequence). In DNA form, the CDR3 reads TGTGCCAGTAGTATAGGGGGCGCAGAGACCCAGTACTTC. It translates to CASSIGGAETQYF.

For the CDR3, the DNA is TGTGCCAGCAGACTTAGCAGGGTGGGAAACACCATATATTTT. Amino acids: CASRLSRVGNTIYF. The chain carries TRBV2 and TRBJ1-3, with D possibly being TRBD1 (5 bases). This CDR3 has 14 amino acids. Germline-derived CDR1 and CDR2 are SNHLY and FYNNEI. V was cut by 6 bases and J by 4 bases, with 13 bases left in between.

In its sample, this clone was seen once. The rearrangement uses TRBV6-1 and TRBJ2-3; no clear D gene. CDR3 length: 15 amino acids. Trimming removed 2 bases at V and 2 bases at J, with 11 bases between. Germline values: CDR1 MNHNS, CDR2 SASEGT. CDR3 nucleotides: TGTGCCAGCAGTGAATTGCGTGTCAACACAGATACGCAGTATTTT. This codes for CASSELRVNTDTQYF.

Here the CDR3 reads CASSEVQRVGYTF. CDR3 coding DNA: TGTGCCAGCAGTGAAGTACAGAGGGTTGGCTACACCTTC. The chain combines TRBV6-1 with TRBJ1-2; D remains unclear. Germline CDR1 MNHNS, CDR2 SASEGT. CDR3 length equals 13 residues. Between the trimmed V and J ends, which lost 1 base and 7 bases, there was a span of 10 bases.

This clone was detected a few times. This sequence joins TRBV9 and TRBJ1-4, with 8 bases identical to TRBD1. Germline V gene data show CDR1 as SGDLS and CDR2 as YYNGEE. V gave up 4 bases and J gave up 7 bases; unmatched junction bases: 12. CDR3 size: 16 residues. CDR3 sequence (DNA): TGTGCCAGCAGCCCTTCAGGGAGGACAGGGCTTGAAAAACTGTTTTTT. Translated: CASSPSGRTGLEKLFF.

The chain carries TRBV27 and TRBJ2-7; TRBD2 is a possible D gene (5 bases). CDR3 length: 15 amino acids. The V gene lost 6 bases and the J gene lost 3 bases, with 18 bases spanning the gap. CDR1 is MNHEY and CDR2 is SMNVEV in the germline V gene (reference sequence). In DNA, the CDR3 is TGTGCCAGCAGCCTGGACCCGGACGCGGGCTACGAGCAGTACTTC. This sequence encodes CASSLDPDAGYEQYF.

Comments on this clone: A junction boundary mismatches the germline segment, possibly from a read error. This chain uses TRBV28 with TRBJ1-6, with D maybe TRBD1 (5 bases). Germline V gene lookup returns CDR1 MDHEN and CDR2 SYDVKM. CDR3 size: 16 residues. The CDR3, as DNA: TGTGCCAGCAGTTTATCGGGGTCGGGGGGTGGTTCACCCCTCAACTTT. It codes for CASSLSGSGGGSPLNF. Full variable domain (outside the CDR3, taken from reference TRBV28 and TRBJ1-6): DVKVTQSSRYLVKRTGEKVFLECVQDMDHENMFWYRQDPGLGLRLIYFSYDVKMKEKGDIPEGYSVSREKKERFSLILESASTNQTSMYLCASSLSGSGGGSPLNFGNGTRLTVT.

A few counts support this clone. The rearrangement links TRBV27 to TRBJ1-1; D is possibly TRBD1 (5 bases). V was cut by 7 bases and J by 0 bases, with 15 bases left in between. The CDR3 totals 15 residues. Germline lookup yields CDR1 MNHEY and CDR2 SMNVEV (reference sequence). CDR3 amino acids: CASTLSGGMNTEAFF. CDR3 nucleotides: TGTGCCAGCACCCTTTCCGGGGGAATGAACACTGAAGCTTTCTTT.

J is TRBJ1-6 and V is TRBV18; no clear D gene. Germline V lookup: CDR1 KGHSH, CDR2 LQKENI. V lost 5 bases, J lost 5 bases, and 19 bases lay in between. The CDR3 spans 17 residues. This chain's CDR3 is CASSANAPGSNNSPLHF. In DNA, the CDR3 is TGTGCCAGCTCAGCCAACGCCCCCGGGAGTAATAATTCACCCCTCCACTTT.

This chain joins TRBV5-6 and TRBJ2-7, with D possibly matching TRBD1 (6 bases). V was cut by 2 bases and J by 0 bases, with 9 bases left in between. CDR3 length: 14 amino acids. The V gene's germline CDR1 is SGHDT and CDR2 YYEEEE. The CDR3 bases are TGTGCCAGCAGCTTCGGGACACCCTCCTACGAGCAGTACTTC. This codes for CASSFGTPSYEQYF.

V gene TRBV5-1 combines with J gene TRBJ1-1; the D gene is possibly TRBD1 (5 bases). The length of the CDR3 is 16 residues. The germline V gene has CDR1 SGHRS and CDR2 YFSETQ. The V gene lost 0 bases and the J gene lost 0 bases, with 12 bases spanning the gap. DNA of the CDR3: TGCGCCAGCAGCTTGGAAGGGGCTGGTTTGAACACTGAAGCTTTCTTT. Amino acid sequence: CASSLEGAGLNTEAFF.

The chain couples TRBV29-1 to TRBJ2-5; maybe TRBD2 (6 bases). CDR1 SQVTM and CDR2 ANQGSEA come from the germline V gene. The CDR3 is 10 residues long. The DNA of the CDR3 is TGCGCGGGGAGCTTGGAGACCCAGTACTTC. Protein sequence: CAGSLETQYF.

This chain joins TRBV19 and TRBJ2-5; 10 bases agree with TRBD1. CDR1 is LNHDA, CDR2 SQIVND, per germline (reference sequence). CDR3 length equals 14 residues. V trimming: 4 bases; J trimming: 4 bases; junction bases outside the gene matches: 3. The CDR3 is CASSRDRGTETQYF. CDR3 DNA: TGTGCCAGTAGTAGGGACAGGGGCACAGAGACCCAGTACTTC.

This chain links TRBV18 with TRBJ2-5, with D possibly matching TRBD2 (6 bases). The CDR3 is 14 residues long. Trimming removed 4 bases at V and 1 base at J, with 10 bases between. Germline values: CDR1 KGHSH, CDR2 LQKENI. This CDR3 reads CASSLSGVQETQYF. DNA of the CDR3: TGTGCCAGCTCACTTTCGGGGGTCCAAGAGACCCAGTACTTC.

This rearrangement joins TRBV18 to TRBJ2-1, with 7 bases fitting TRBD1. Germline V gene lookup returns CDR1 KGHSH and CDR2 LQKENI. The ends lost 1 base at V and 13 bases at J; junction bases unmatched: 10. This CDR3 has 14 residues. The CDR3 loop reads CASSPRNRDSYQFF. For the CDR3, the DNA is TGTGCCAGCTCACCACGAAACCGGGACAGCTACCAGTTCTTC.

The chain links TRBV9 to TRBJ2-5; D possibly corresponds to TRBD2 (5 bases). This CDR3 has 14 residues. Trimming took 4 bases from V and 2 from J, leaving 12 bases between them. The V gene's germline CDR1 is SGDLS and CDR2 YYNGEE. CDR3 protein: CASSLTGIQETQYF. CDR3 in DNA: TGTGCCAGCAGCTTAACCGGGATTCAAGAGACCCAGTACTTC.

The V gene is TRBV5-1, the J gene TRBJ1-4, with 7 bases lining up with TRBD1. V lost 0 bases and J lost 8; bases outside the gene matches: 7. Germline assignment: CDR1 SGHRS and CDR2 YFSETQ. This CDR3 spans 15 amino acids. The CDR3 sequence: CASSLEDRPGEKLFF. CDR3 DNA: TGCGCCAGCAGCTTGGAGGACAGGCCTGGGGAAAAACTGTTTTTT.